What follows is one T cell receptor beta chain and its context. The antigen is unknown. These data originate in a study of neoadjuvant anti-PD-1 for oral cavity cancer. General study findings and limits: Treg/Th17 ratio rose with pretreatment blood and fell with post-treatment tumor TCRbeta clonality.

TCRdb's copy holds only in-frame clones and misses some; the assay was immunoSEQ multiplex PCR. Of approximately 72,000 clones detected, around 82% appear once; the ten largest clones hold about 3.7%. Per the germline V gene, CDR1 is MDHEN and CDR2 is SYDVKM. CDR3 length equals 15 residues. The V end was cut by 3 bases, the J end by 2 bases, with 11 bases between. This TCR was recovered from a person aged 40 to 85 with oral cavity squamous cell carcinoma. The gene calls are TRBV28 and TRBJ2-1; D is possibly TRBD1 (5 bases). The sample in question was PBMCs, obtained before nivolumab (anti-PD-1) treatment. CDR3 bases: TGTGCCAGCAGTTTCCTGACAGCCACCTACAATGAGCAGTTCTTC. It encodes CASSFLTATYNEQFF.